One sample yielded the 8 T cell receptor beta chains listed below, sequenced in a study of blood T cell repertoires in COVID-19. Clones were sequenced by immunoSEQ multiplex PCR, and TCRdb holds only the in-frame ones, with some missing. The repertoire holds 100,000 to 150,000 clones, with nearly 90% as singletons. The sequenced sample consisted of peripheral blood. The receptors shown here come from an elderly woman with acute or convalescent COVID-19.

This clone was observed once. The V gene is TRBV28, the J gene TRBJ1-5; a weak D match, TRBD1 (6 bases). Germline V CDR1 and CDR2: MDHEN, SYDVKM. Trimming took off 5 bases at V and 5 bases at J, with 19 bases between the two ends. CDR3 size: 16 residues. The DNA for the CDR3 is TGTGCCAGCAGTATTCGGACAGCCTTAACCTATCAGCCCCAGCATTTT. Residues: CASSIRTALTYQPQHF.

The chain joins TRBV11-2 to TRBJ2-1, with 7 bases matching TRBD1. Germline V CDR1 and CDR2: SGHAT, FQNNGV. V was clipped by 1 base and J by 7 bases; unmatched bases: 7. The CDR3 loop spans 15 amino acids. CDR3 protein: CASSLAGNRGNEQFF. The CDR3 region has the DNA TGTGCCAGCAGCTTAGCGGGGAACAGGGGTAATGAGCAGTTCTTC.

This chain joins TRBV5-1 and TRBJ1-2; no clear D gene. Germline loops: CDR1 SGHRS, CDR2 YFSETQ. CDR3 size: 11 residues. V lost 3 bases and J lost 3, with 3 bases in between. The CDR3 protein is CASSSDYGYTF. As DNA, the CDR3 is TGCGCCAGCAGCTCGGACTATGGCTACACCTTC.

The CDR3 bases are TGTGCCAGCAGCTTAAGTGGGGCCGGGGGGACCGGGGAGCTGTTTTTT. Its translation is CASSLSGAGGTGELFF. The chain uses TRBV7-3 and TRBJ2-2; TRBD2 aligns across 7 bases. Germline V gene sequence: CDR1 SGHTA, CDR2 FQGTGA. Trimming cost V 1 base and J 5 bases; bases outside gene matches: 7. CDR3 length: 16 amino acids. Looking up the rest from reference TRBV7-3 and TRBJ2-2 gives the full variable domain: GAGVSQTPSNKVTEKGKYVELRCDPISGHTALYWYRQSLGQGPEFLIYFQGTGAADDSGLPNDRFFAVRPEGSVSTLKIQRTERGDSAVYLCASSLSGAGGTGELFFGEGSRLTVL.

The chain has TRBV6-5 and TRBJ1-2; D is unclear. The V gene lost 7 bases and the J gene lost 4 bases, with 16 bases spanning the gap. This CDR3 region has 14 residues. CDR1 and CDR2 (germline): MNHEY, SVGAGI. The CDR3 coding sequence is TGTGCCAGCATCCTCCGGGGTTTATTCTATGGCTACACCTTC. Encoded protein: CASILRGLFYGYTF.

The V gene is TRBV24-1, the J gene TRBJ2-1, with TRBD2 matching 8 bases. Trimming at V came to 3 bases and at J to 4 bases, leaving 10 bases not matched to a gene. The CDR3 consists of 17 residues. The germline CDR1 and CDR2 sequences are KGHDR and SFDVKD. The CDR3 loop is CATSDIGLAHAYNEQFF. In DNA, the CDR3 is TGTGCCACCAGTGATATCGGACTAGCCCACGCTTACAATGAGCAGTTCTTC.

DNA of the CDR3: TGTGCCAGCAGCTCCACTACTATTGGAGGCTACACCTTC. It yields the protein CASSSTTIGGYTF. The chain uses TRBV3-1 (or the pseudogene TRBV3-2) and TRBJ1-2; D gene unclear. The CDR3 runs to 13 residues. V was pared by 5 bases and J by 8 bases, with 15 bases between. Germline V lookup: CDR1 LGHDT, CDR2 YNNKEL (reference sequence).

V usage is TRBV6-4 and J usage is TRBJ2-2, with D hard to call. The CDR3 extends over 13 amino acids. Germline V gene lookup returns CDR1 MRHNA and CDR2 SNTAGT. V lost 4 bases to trimming and J lost 2 bases, with 5 bases between them. CDR3 DNA sequence: TGTGCCAGCAGTGTCACAAACACCGGGGAGCTGTTTTTT. The encoded protein is CASSVTNTGELFF.